These T cell receptor beta chains were read from a single sample in a study of cytomegalovirus exposure and HLA in healthy donors. Sequencing was performed with immunoSEQ multiplex PCR; in TCRdb, only in-frame clones are kept and a portion is missing. There are 100,000 to 150,000 clones in the sample; around 10% occur only once, and over 6.5% lies in the top ten. Sequenced input: PBMCs. These receptors all come from a woman aged 40 to 50 in good health and CMV-seropositive. The CDR3 runs from the conserved cysteine through the conserved F or W. Each record gives: V gene, J gene, clone size, D gene, CDR3 protein, CDR3 DNA. D genes are given only for firm matches. Clone size appears in some rows only: once, few, many, or a class for an expanded clone.

>TRBV28|TRBJ2-7|.|.
CASSPRGRTGYEQYF
TGTGCCAGCAGTCCCCGGGGGAGGACGGGCTACGAGCAGTACTTC
>TRBV15|TRBJ2-5|.|TRBD2
CATSPGGAGVTQYF
TGTGCCACCAGCCCGGGGGGGGCCGGTGTGACCCAGTACTTC
>TRBV10-3|TRBJ2-5|few|TRBD2
CATSGGAGETQYF
TGTGCCACGAGCGGGGGGGCCGGAGAGACCCAGTACTTC
>TRBV7-8|TRBJ2-7|few|TRBD2
CASSGGGTYEQYF
TGTGCCAGCAGTGGGGGGGGGACCTACGAGCAGTACTTC
>TRBV27|TRBJ2-7|few|TRBD2
CASSRLAGDIHEQYF
TGTGCCAGTTCCCGACTAGCGGGGGATATCCACGAGCAGTACTTC
>TRBV6-6|TRBJ2-7|few|.
CASSQQGISYEQYF
TGTGCCAGCAGTCAACAGGGAATCTCCTACGAGCAGTACTTC
>TRBV11-2|TRBJ2-7|.|.
CASSLRPRGGHEQYF
TGTGCCAGCAGCTTACGACCCAGGGGAGGGCACGAGCAGTACTTC
>TRBV5-1|TRBJ2-5|.|.
CASSLGQEETQYF
TGCGCCAGCAGCTTGGGACAGGAAGAGACCCAGTACTTC
>TRBV29-1|TRBJ1-2|.|TRBD1
CSVGGTGVHGYTF
TGCAGCGTTGGAGGGACAGGGGTTCATGGCTACACCTTC
>TRBV15|TRBJ1-5|few|TRBD1
CATSARDRGRSQPQHF
TGTGCCACCAGCGCACGGGACAGGGGGCGAAGTCAGCCCCAGCATTTT
>TRBV7-9|TRBJ1-1|.|.
CASSLANSRNTEAFF
TGTGCCAGCAGCTTAGCGAACAGCCGGAACACTGAAGCTTTCTTT
>TRBV29-1|TRBJ1-2|.|.
CSVEPGGSYGYTF
TGCAGCGTTGAGCCGGGGGGCAGTTATGGCTACACCTTC
>TRBV5-1|TRBJ1-2|few|.
CASSLASVYGYTF
TGCGCCAGCAGCTTGGCCTCTGTCTATGGCTACACCTTC
>TRBV19|TRBJ2-7|.|.
CASSHPQGGEQYF
TGTGCCAGTAGCCACCCCCAGGGGGGCGAGCAGTACTTC
>TRBV7-2|TRBJ2-1|few|.
CASSPLTRLGEEFF
TGTGCCAGCAGCCCCCTAACCCGGCTAGGAGAGGAGTTCTTC
>TRBV5-1|TRBJ2-3|.|TRBD2
CASSLSSGGFPSTDTQYF
TGCGCCAGCAGCCTATCTAGCGGGGGGTTCCCTAGCACAGATACGCAGTATTTT
>TRBV6-5|TRBJ2-2|.|.
CASSEYANTGELFF
TGTGCCAGCAGCGAGTACGCGAACACCGGGGAGCTGTTTTTT